Presented here are 11 T cell receptor beta chains from one specimen sequenced in a study of breast tumors, draining lymph nodes, adjacent tissues. Axillary draining lymph nodes of breast cancer patients supplied the node samples. MiXCR, applied by TCRdb to the multiplex PCR reads, yields one record per CDR3 protein. The sample contains around 110,000 distinct CDR3 sequences, about 31% of which appear only once. The sample taken for sequencing was axillary lymph node tissue. These receptors came from a female donor with breast cancer. Some clones in this sample may be carry-over from other donors' samples.

For this clonotype: An end of the junction differs from the germline gene, which may be a read error. The rearrangement joins TRBV5-1 to TRBJ2-5; 9 bases match TRBD2. The V gene's germline CDR1 is SGHRS and CDR2 YFSETQ. CDR3 size: 15 residues. CDR3 in amino acids: CASSGRPRTGETQYF. The DNA for the CDR3 is TGTGCCAGCAGCGGGAGGCCGAGGACCGGGGAGACCCAGTACTTC. The full variable domain, completed using reference TRBV5-1 and TRBJ2-5, is KAGVTQTPRYLIKTRGQQVTLSCSPISGHRSVSWYQQTPGQGLQFLFEYFSETQRNKGNFPGRFSGRQFSNSRSEMNVSTLELGDSALYLCASSGRPRTGETQYFGPGTRLLVL.

About this clonotype itself: This could be a read error, since a much larger clone is one nucleotide away. The chain carries TRBV6-4 and TRBJ1-1; D unresolved. This CDR3 has 14 amino acids. Germline assignment: CDR1 MRHNA and CDR2 SNTAGT. The germline V and J ends were trimmed by 6 bases and 6 bases, with 17 bases remaining between them. The CDR3 is CASRVDWEAPEAFF. As DNA, the CDR3 is TGTGCCAGCAGAGTGGATTGGGAGGCACCTGAAGCTTTCTTT.

This clonotype was seen at least ten times. The chain recombines TRBV3-1 with TRBJ1-6; possible D gene TRBD1, 5 bases. Between the trimmed V and J ends, which lost 0 bases and 0 bases, there was a span of 9 bases. The germline gives CDR1 LGHDT, CDR2 YNNKEL (reference sequence). This CDR3 has 17 residues. CDR3 in DNA: TGTGCCAGCAGCCAAGATGGGGCGAGCTCCTATAATTCACCCCTCCACTTT. Translating gives CASSQDGASSYNSPLHF. Looking up the rest from reference TRBV3-1 and TRBJ1-6 gives the full variable domain: DTAVSQTPKYLVTQMGNDKSIKCEQNLGHDTMYWYKQDSKKFLKIMFSYNNKELIINETVPNRFSPKSPDKAHLNLHINSLELGDSAVYFCASSQDGASSYNSPLHFGNGTRLTVT.

The chain is built from TRBV14 and TRBJ2-7, with TRBD1 matching over 10 bases. From germline, CDR1 is SGHDN and CDR2 FVKESK. There are 16 residues in the CDR3. V lost 1 base, J lost 4 bases, and 7 bases stayed unmatched. The CDR3 sequence is CASSQVSGQGVYEQYF. The CDR3 DNA reads TGTGCCAGCAGCCAAGTCTCAGGACAGGGGGTTTACGAGCAGTACTTC. Full variable domain (rest looked up from reference TRBV14 and TRBJ2-7): EAGVTQFPSHSVIEKGQTVTLRCDPISGHDNLYWYRRVMGKEIKFLLHFVKESKQDESGMPNNRFLAERTGGTYSTLKVQPAELEDSGVYFCASSQVSGQGVYEQYFGPGTRLTVT.

This clonotype has more than one count but fewer than ten. The rearrangement uses TRBV19 and TRBJ1-1; possible D gene TRBD1, 6 bases. Germline CDR1 reads LNHDA; CDR2 reads SQIVND (reference sequence). This CDR3 has 14 residues. Trimming removed 9 bases from V and 7 bases from J, with 21 bases in between. The CDR3: CASNNPGHNYEAFF. CDR3 in DNA: TGTGCCAGCAACAACCCGGGACATAATTATGAAGCTTTCTTT.

The rearrangement links TRBV29-1 to TRBJ1-3; the D gene is possibly TRBD1 (5 bases). Germline V gene sequence: CDR1 SQVTM, CDR2 ANQGSEA. Trimming shortened V by 1 base and J by 4 bases, and 8 bases separated the two germline ends. The CDR3 has 13 amino acids. CDR3 coding DNA: TGCAGCGTTGAAGTTGGGGGAGGAAACACCATATATTTT. It is translated as CSVEVGGGNTIYF.

This clonotype was seen many times. A junction boundary mismatches the germline segment, possibly from a read error. The V gene is TRBV7-2, the J gene TRBJ1-2; no clear D gene. This CDR3 contains 15 residues. The germline V gene has CDR1 SGHTA and CDR2 FQGNSA. The CDR3 sequence is CASSQRWGASLGYPF. The CDR3 DNA follows: TGTGCCAGCAGCCAAAGGTGGGGAGCAAGCCTGGGCTACCCCTTC.

This clonotype was seen ten or more times. This chain links TRBV20-1 with TRBJ2-3, with 9 bases aligning to TRBD2. Germline V lookup: CDR1 DFQATT, CDR2 SNEGSKA (reference sequence). The CDR3 runs 16 residues. The V and J ends lost 3 bases and 2 bases, in that order; junction bases with no gene match: 9. CDR3 region: CSASVRLADTTDTQYF. The CDR3 bases are TGCAGTGCTAGTGTTCGACTAGCGGATACCACAGATACGCAGTATTTT.

This clonotype was observed once. In this CDR3 the conserved last residue, phenylalanine or tryptophan, is missing, so a read error is likely. J is TRBJ2-5 and V is TRBV20-1; D not certain. The CDR3 length is 11 residues. Germline V gene lookup returns CDR1 DFQATT and CDR2 SNEGSKA (reference sequence). The V and J ends lost 7 bases and 2 bases respectively, with 8 bases between them. This CDR3 reads CSGYRQETQYL. CDR3 DNA: TGCAGTGGGTACAGACAAGAGACCCAGTACCTC.

V gene TRBV28 combines with J gene TRBJ2-2; D assignment may be TRBD1 or TRBD2 (6 bases each). Per germline, CDR1 MDHEN and CDR2 SYDVKM. Trimming took off 2 bases at V and 4 bases at J, with 14 bases between the two ends. There are 16 residues in the CDR3. CDR3 amino acids: CASSLIGGPGTGELFF. The DNA of the CDR3 is TGTGCCAGCAGTTTAATAGGGGGGCCGGGCACCGGGGAGCTGTTTTTT.

This clonotype was seen at least ten times. V gene TRBV7-9 combines with J gene TRBJ2-1; 13 bases are shared with TRBD2. Trimming cost V 6 bases and J 5 bases; bases outside gene matches: 10. CDR3 length equals 17 residues. The germline CDR1 and CDR2 sequences are SEHNR and FQNEAQ (reference sequence). The CDR3 DNA follows: TGTGCCAGCAGGCGGACTAGCGGGGGTACCCTCGACAATGAGCAGTTCTTC. Amino acid sequence: CASRRTSGGTLDNEQFF.